This T cell receptor beta chain is drawn from a study of blood T cells in healthy people across ages (dated by TCRdb to 2013 to 2016). The study in broad terms: In model experiments, template switching captured about one uniquely barcoded TCR beta cDNA molecule for every two T cells. Using deep sequencing normalized with unique cDNA molecular identifiers, the study measured how TCR beta repertoire diversity changes with age. The donors were split into four age groups: young (average 16 years), middle-aged (roughly 40), aged (62) and long-lived (approximately 80). Two additional independent replicas of 1 million unique cDNA reads from the same blood draw were analyzed for two donors (one aged 18 to 30 and one aged 80 or older). Findings and caveats that apply to the study as a whole: The percentage of naive T cells measured by flow cytometry correlated strongly with observed TCR beta diversity. Total diversity estimates from one million sequenced T cells were considered lower bounds and underestimates. The CMV infection status of donors was not known, potentially confounding age-related changes in expanded clonotypes. Compared with the aged group, the long-lived group had more naive CD4+ T cells, fewer expanded clones and increased TCR diversity, a pattern suggesting age selection. Bulk unsorted PBMC profiling prevented conclusive comparison of naive and antigen-experienced compartments. As age increased, observed TCR beta diversity per million T cells dropped in a roughly linear way, and a significant reduction was already evident by age around 41.

Notes on this clonotype: Its recognized antigen is unknown. No quality values exist for individual bases; no much larger clone is one base distant.

CDR1 and CDR2 (PRHDT, FYEKMQ) derive from the germline V gene (reference sequence). Relative to germline, V is 6 bases shorter and J is 3 bases shorter, with 8 bases between their ends. From its cysteine to its phenylalanine, the CDR3 spans 12 amino acids. Only the CDR3 DNA stays, 36 bases, in frame from base 1. Library preparation employed 5' RACE. These reads were obtained on an Illumina HiSeq 2500. The second PCR ran for roughly 7 to 12 cycles and used a J-beta primer mix along with a sample-barcoded 5' primer. Each TCR beta cDNA molecule received a unique molecular identifier from a template-switch 5' adaptor carrying 12 random nucleotides. Each sample yielded at least 2.5 million CDR3-containing paired-end reads. The Mint cDNA synthesis kit, primed by a TRBC-specific oligonucleotide, was used to synthesize first-strand cDNA from all RNA. All cDNA was treated with uracil-DNA glycosylase and then went through a first 18-cycle PCR with the universal primers M1SS and BC2_uni_R. Per the original workflow: For normalization, 1 million high-quality reads were randomly selected from each sample, with every read carrying a distinct molecular identifier. Reads with shared molecular identifiers were discarded instead of being binned into consensus sequences. CDR3 identification, clonotype clustering and error correction used MiTCR with a Q25 quality threshold and the strictest error-elimination algorithm. A nonparametric unseen species model using Euler transformation provided a lower-bound estimate of total TCR beta diversity. TCRdb trimmed public reads at Q25 via fastp, called clones via MiXCR and kept in-frame beta chains. Rows with a matching CDR3 protein are joined into one entry that keeps the most common DNA and genes. The V and J calls here are based on TCRdb, not the publication. The sample data list some 760,000 distinct CDR3 sequences, and around 25% of these were observed just once. Around 9.2% of the sample lies in the top ten.

Donors were 39 systemically healthy Caucasian individuals from Russia aged 6 to 90 years. Each donor gave about 9.8 milliliters of peripheral blood, drawn into EDTA-treated Vacutainer tubes. Ficoll-Paque density-gradient centrifugation was used to isolate PBMCs, with at least 6.5 million per sample. Total RNA, at least 6 micrograms per sample, was extracted from PBMCs with Trizol reagent. For every donor, flow cytometry on a PBMC aliquot measured the percentage of naive CD45RAhigh/CD27high T cells. This sample was shared with a second study, whose subject was T cells of mothers and their children. That second publication adds: Nine systemically healthy Caucasian individuals served as donors, namely three mothers together with their six children. cDNA synthesis used all of the extracted RNA, with around 1.5 ug of RNA in each 15 ul reaction. In the second PCR, the M1S primer added sample barcodes and 2-4 random nucleotides. More than 8 million TCR beta CDR3 reads were obtained from each mother, and roughly 3 million reads were obtained from each child. Thymic selection shapes the output of TCR recombination in a similar way in related and unrelated pairs, and inherited differences have a minor effect. Normalized repertoire overlap was always slightly but never significantly higher in related than unrelated mother-child pairs. No persistent microchimeric T cell clones were detected, at a sensitivity of around 100 clones per million clonotypes. Deep NGS was used in the study to compare the TCR beta repertoires of mothers and children and to look for features that separate related mother-child pairs from unrelated individuals. Mothers averaged about 40 +/- 4 years of age and children averaged about 10 +/- 4 years. After adapter ligation was performed with NEBNext reagents, the libraries were sequenced on an Illumina HiSeq 2000 with 100+100 nt paired-end reads. To avoid cross-contamination, the mother libraries and the child libraries were prepared a month apart and sequenced in separate runs. For each donor, between roughly 450,000 and 2,100,000 distinct TCR beta clonotypes were identified. Naive TCR beta clonotypes were estimated from low-frequency clonotypes matched to each donor's FACS-determined naive share, without sorting.

This clonotype originated in a boy between 5 and 17 years old in good health. Specimen: blood. The V gene is TRBV13 and the J gene is TRBJ1-2; confidence is insufficient to name the D gene. The DNA sequence is as follows: TGTGCCAGCAGAGGGCAGGACTATGGCTACACCTTC. Translation gives CASRGQDYGYTF.